This is a list of T cell receptor beta chains from one sample in a study of blood T cell repertoires in COVID-19. The repertoire was sequenced with immunoSEQ multiplex PCR; TCRdb's copy has only in-frame clones and lacks some. The sample holds 300,000 to 400,000 clones, 88% seen once. Input material: PBMCs or T cells enriched from blood (not recorded which). The source is a woman between 25 and 40 years old with acute COVID-19. CDR3s include the opening cysteine and the closing phenylalanine or tryptophan. The D gene is left open where the match is weak. A clone size is listed for some rows: how often the clone was seen (once, few, many), or a class if it is expanded.

length: 11
D: -
size: -
V: TRBV20-1
J: TRBJ2-7
DNA: TGCAGTGTGGGGGGAACCTACGAGCAGTACTTC
CDR3: CSVGGTYEQYF

length: 17
D: TRBD1
size: -
V: TRBV18
J: TRBJ2-2
DNA: TGTGCCAGCTCACCACCGGGACAGGGAATAATCTCCGGGGAGCTGTTTTTT
CDR3: CASSPPGQGIISGELFF

length: 15
D: -
size: -
V: TRBV27
J: TRBJ2-6
DNA: TGTGCCAGCATGAACAGGGACCTTGGGGCCAACGTCCTGACTTTC
CDR3: CASMNRDLGANVLTF

length: 12
D: -
size: -
V: TRBV11-2
J: TRBJ1-3
DNA: TGTGCCAGCAGCTTATTAGGAAACACCATATATTTT
CDR3: CASSLLGNTIYF

length: 9
D: -
size: -
V: TRBV29-1
J: TRBJ1-2
DNA: TGCAGCGTCCCGGGTGGCTACACCTTC
CDR3: CSVPGGYTF

length: 14
D: TRBD1
size: -
V: TRBV6-5
J: TRBJ1-2
DNA: TGTGCCAGCAGTTTCCGGGACAGTCACTATGGCTACACCTTC
CDR3: CASSFRDSHYGYTF

length: 14
D: TRBD2
size: -
V: TRBV30
J: TRBJ2-1
DNA: TGTGCCTGGGGAGGACTAGCGGGGGGGCACGAGCAGTTCTTC
CDR3: CAWGGLAGGHEQFF

length: 14
D: -
size: -
V: TRBV29-1
J: TRBJ1-2
DNA: TGCAGCGTGGCCGACAGAGCTCTTAACTATGGCTACACCTTC
CDR3: CSVADRALNYGYTF

length: 16
D: TRBD2
size: few
V: TRBV5-1
J: TRBJ2-7
DNA: TGCGCCAGCAGCCACTGGGGACTAGCGGGGAGCTACGAGCAGTACTTC
CDR3: CASSHWGLAGSYEQYF

length: 14
D: TRBD1
size: -
V: TRBV7-3
J: TRBJ1-2
DNA: TGTGCCAGCAGCATAGGACAGGGGGAATCTGGCTACACCTTC
CDR3: CASSIGQGESGYTF

length: 15
D: -
size: -
V: TRBV7-2
J: TRBJ2-1
DNA: TGTGCCAGCAGCTTAATAGCTAGCTCTGGCCTTGAGCAGTTCTTC
CDR3: CASSLIASSGLEQFF

length: 15
D: TRBD2
size: -
V: TRBV6-4
J: TRBJ2-3
DNA: TGTGCCAGCAGTGCCACGGGCGGGGGGCCAGATACGCAGTATTTT
CDR3: CASSATGGGPDTQYF

length: 13
D: TRBD1
size: -
V: TRBV4-2
J: TRBJ1-6
DNA: TGTGCCAGCAGCCAATCCTGGGGGGACAGGGTTTCTTTT
CDR3: CASSQSWGDRVSF

length: 14
D: -
size: once
V: TRBV7-9
J: TRBJ2-2
DNA: TGTGCCAGCAGCCTTACGGGTCAGCCGGTGGAGCTGTTTTTT
CDR3: CASSLTGQPVELFF

length: 17
D: -
size: -
V: TRBV19
J: TRBJ1-6
DNA: TGTGCCAGTAGTATAGCCCCAGGGGAAAGAAGGAATTCACCCCTCCACTTT
CDR3: CASSIAPGERRNSPLHF

length: 15
D: TRBD1
size: -
V: TRBV5-1
J: TRBJ1-1
DNA: TGCGCCAGCAGCTCCAATACAGGGGGAGACACTGAAGCTTTCTTT
CDR3: CASSSNTGGDTEAFF

length: 15
D: -
size: -
V: TRBV5-5
J: TRBJ2-7
DNA: TGTGCCAGCAGCTTTGGACGGGGAAGCTCCTACGAGCAGTACTTC
CDR3: CASSFGRGSSYEQYF

length: 13
D: -
size: -
V: TRBV5-1
J: TRBJ1-1
DNA: TGCGCCAGCAGTCCTGAGGGAAGAACTGAAGCTTTCTTT
CDR3: CASSPEGRTEAFF

length: 14
D: -
size: few
V: TRBV6-5
J: TRBJ1-2
DNA: TGTGCCAGCAGTAGTTTCGGAGACAGCTATGGCTACACCTTC
CDR3: CASSSFGDSYGYTF

length: 17
D: TRBD2
size: -
V: TRBV7-2
J: TRBJ2-4
DNA: TGTGCCAGCAGGGAAGGAACGGCGGGGGGGAATAAAAACATTCAGTACTTC
CDR3: CASREGTAGGNKNIQYF